This TCR beta chain was recovered during a study of blood T cell repertoires in COVID-19. Study at large: COVID-19 samples collected from the United States, Italy and Spain covered acute and convalescent phases. Sources were T cells, B-cell-depleted T cells, or PBMCs; the material itself was cDNA or gDNA.

In the authors' methods: Nucleated cell counts were estimated from reference gene primer amplification. The repertoire was sequenced with immunoSEQ multiplex PCR; TCRdb's copy has only in-frame clones and lacks some. V and J calls and clone size are those listed in that table; D and trimming were worked out from the DNA. The repertoire holds about 120,000 clones, with about 87% as singletons. The CDR3 extends over 15 amino acids. V lost 5 bases and J lost 7; bases outside the gene matches: 7. The germline gives CDR1 SGHTA, CDR2 FQGNSA. The receptor was isolated from a woman in her fifties or sixties with acute or convalescent COVID-19. This chain links TRBV7-2 with TRBJ2-7, with 14 bases that match TRBD2. The specimen was peripheral blood. CDR3 DNA sequence: TGTGCCAGCAGCCCGGGACTAGCGGGAGCTCGGGAGCAGTACTTC. Amino acid sequence: CASSPGLAGAREQYF.